This T cell receptor beta chain was obtained from a study of monozygotic twins with inflammatory bowel disease (dated by TCRdb to about 2019). Looking at the study overall: A total of about 28 monozygotic twin pairs were included in the full study, comprising nine German pairs (four IBD-concordant, five IBD-discordant) and 19 IBD-discordant Danish pairs. Each individual had, on average, about 151 000 unique TCRalpha sequences and 181 000 unique TCRbeta sequences available for analysis. Disease-associated traits were sought mainly through comparisons between IBD patients and their genetically identical healthy co-twins within discordant pairs. Summary of the overall study and its limitations: Compared with healthy twins, IBD patients shared fewer clonotypes with other individuals, and the difference was most pronounced in patients with signs of disease activity. TCRbeta repertoire diversity, by inverse Simpson index, was decreased in IBD patients compared with their healthy co-twins. Differing immunosuppressive treatments among patients may have added background noise and inter-individual variability to the repertoires. The results gave no support for a single strong signal or clonotype linked to IBD. Different T cell subtypes could not be distinguished in the analysis. No difference in repertoire similarity was observed between concordant and discordant twins, possibly owing to limited statistical power.

Turning to this clonotype: No antigen is known for it.

Including cysteine and phenylalanine, the CDR3 has 16 amino acids. This entry has no DNA. The CDR1 and CDR2 encoded by the germline V gene are SGHTA and FQGTGA. The library was made by 5' RACE. Each TCR library was prepared from roughly 3.5 ug of total RNA. For each sample, cDNA synthesis with SMARTScribe reverse transcriptase was split into eight separate reactions. Unique molecular identifiers containing a 6-nucleotide sample barcode were introduced through template switching during cDNA synthesis. Amplification of TCRalpha and TCRbeta cDNA involved two nested PCRs of 16 and 9 cycles, and each PCR was followed by bead purification. Before amplification, the cDNA was treated with uracil DNA-glycosylase and purified using the QIAquick PCR purification kit. The second PCR added Illumina TruSeq-compatible adapters along with sample-specific barcodes. TapeStation and Qubit were used to check library quality and concentration, and approximately 5.5 ng of each library went into the pool. Pooled libraries were sequenced on an Illumina HiSeq2500 single-index Rapid Run with 2 x 100 bp reads and custom sequencing primers. Processing in the source paper ran as follows. UMI-based consensus assembly with MiGEC version 1.2.6 was used to correct PCR and sequencing errors. MiXCR version 2.1.1 was used to carry out V(D)J alignment, clonotype assembly and CDR3 extraction. To normalise gene usage, clonotype sharing and MAIT/NKT TCR abundance, the top 1000, 10 000 and 20 000 clonotypes in each sample were analysed. Diversity was computed as the inverse Simpson index with the vegan R package after downsampling to 27 000 UMIs. Paired Mann-Whitney U tests were applied to discordant twin pairs, and Benjamini-Hochberg correction was used for multiple testing. TCRdb reprocessed the reads and lists each CDR3 protein sequence as a single entry, with no DNA. TCRdb, not the authors, supplied the V and J calls. This specimen's table enumerates about 300,000 distinct CDR3 sequences. Roughly 5.2% of the sample is taken by the ten largest.

From each donor, a 2.5 ml peripheral blood sample was drawn into PAXgene tubes and stored at -80 degrees C. Without any T cell sorting, total RNA was extracted from whole blood using the PAXgene blood miRNA kit on an automated QIAcube. Peripheral blood from monozygotic twin pairs who were concordant or discordant for inflammatory bowel disease underwent deep TCRalpha and TCRbeta repertoire profiling using unique molecular barcoding. Smoking habits were recorded for all twin pairs, with individuals classified as current, former or never smokers. The receptor's source is a human donor with ulcerative colitis or Crohn's disease, or a healthy co-twin of an affected twin (not recorded which). The V and J segments used are TRBV7-3 and TRBJ2-2; absent DNA, TCRdb's TRBD1 call cannot be checked. The sequenced sample consisted of blood. The CDR3 reads CASSSLRGAGTGELFF.